This T cell receptor (beta chain) came from a study of breast tumors, draining lymph nodes, adjacent tissues. In TCRdb, the multiplex PCR reads were re-called with MiXCR into one record per CDR3 protein. The table has about 25,000 distinct CDR3 sequences, approximately 23% seen once. With regard to this clonotype: What it binds is unknown.

V was pared by 5 bases and J by 1 base, with 8 bases between. The CDR3 runs 13 residues. Study-level results: Luminal-like breast cancer showed significantly higher tumor–nontumor repertoire similarity than basal-like. The data were judged consistent with most tumor T cells coming from lymph node and expanding in tumor. Tumor repertoires ranked between lymph nodes and nontumor tissue in diversity, with V and J gene preferences. That most tumor T cells come from lymph nodes remained unproven.

Material: breast tumor tissue. The TCR originated in a female donor with breast cancer. Some clones in this sample may be carry-over from other donors' samples. This sequence joins TRBV12-3 or TRBV12-4 and TRBJ1-1, with D hard to call. The CDR3 sequence is CASSPLANTEAFF. CDR3 DNA: TGTGCCAGCAGTCCCCTAGCGAACACTGAAGCTTTCTTT.